This passage covers 23 T cell receptor beta chains from one sample sequenced in a study of cytomegalovirus exposure and HLA in healthy donors. The PCR ran on 60 Vbeta and 13 Jbeta primers. Clones were sequenced by immunoSEQ multiplex PCR, and TCRdb holds only the in-frame ones, with some missing. The sample lists tens of thousands of clones, 80% to 90% occurring once. The specimen sequenced was PBMCs. These receptors were collected from a human donor in good health.

The J gene is TRBJ2-6, the V gene TRBV11-3; D is uncertain. This CDR3 is built from 15 residues. CDR1 SGHNT and CDR2 YENEEA come from the germline V gene. Trimming took off 1 base at V and 1 base at J, with 5 bases between the two ends. The CDR3 region has the DNA TGTGCCAGCAGCTTAGCAGGTTCTGGGGCCAACGTCCTGACTTTC. It specifies CASSLAGSGANVLTF.

CDR3 residues: CAISGGKGSGNTIYF. Written as DNA, the CDR3 is TGTGCCATCAGTGGAGGGAAAGGATCTGGAAACACCATATATTTT. The V and J genes are TRBV10-3 and TRBJ1-3, with D unresolved. Trimming took 4 bases from V and 1 from J, leaving 11 bases between them. The CDR3 contains 15 residues. Looked up from germline, CDR1 is ENHRY and CDR2 is SYGVKD.

This chain links TRBV7-8 with TRBJ2-5, with D perhaps matching TRBD1 (6 bases). Trimming removed 5 bases from V and 2 bases from J, with 12 bases in between. Germline CDR1 SGHVS, CDR2 FQNEAQ. This CDR3 region has 14 residues. This chain's CDR3 is CASSPDRSQETQYF. The CDR3 nucleotides read TGTGCCAGCAGCCCAGACAGGTCACAAGAGACCCAGTACTTC.

The chain carries TRBV4-3 and TRBJ1-2; possible D gene TRBD1, 6 bases. CDR3 size: 16 residues. Germline V CDR1 and CDR2: LGHNA, YSLEER. V was pared by 0 bases and J by 5 bases, with 16 bases between. The CDR3 bases are TGCGCCAGCAGCCAAGATCGGGCCAGGGGCGGGTATGGCTACACCTTC. Amino acid sequence: CASSQDRARGGYGYTF.

The J gene is TRBJ1-1, the V gene TRBV25-1; D not resolved. V was cut by 6 bases and J by 4 bases, with 15 bases left in between. Germline lookup yields CDR1 MGHDK and CDR2 SYGVNS. The CDR3 sequence is 14 residues long. CDR3 protein: CASSPEAFGTEAFF. CDR3 nucleotide sequence: TGTGCCAGCAGCCCGGAGGCGTTTGGCACTGAAGCTTTCTTT.

The V gene is TRBV4-1, the J gene TRBJ2-4; a possible D gene is TRBD1 (5 bases). The V end was cut by 1 base, the J end by 6 bases, with 10 bases between. Looked up from germline, CDR1 is MGHRA and CDR2 is YSYEKL. The CDR3 length is 14 residues. The CDR3 bases are TGCGCCAGCAGCCAAGTGGGTCAGGGAAACATTCAGTACTTC. This encodes CASSQVGQGNIQYF.

This clone is a singleton in its sample. The chain uses TRBV29-1 and TRBJ2-5; weak D call: TRBD1 (5 bases). CDR1 is SQVTM and CDR2 is ANQGSEA in the germline V gene. V shed 6 bases and J shed 0 bases, with 11 bases lying between them. The CDR3 length is 13 residues. CDR3 in DNA: TGCAGCGTCACCGACAGCTACCAAGAGACCCAGTACTTC. Encoded protein: CSVTDSYQETQYF. Complete variable domain (other parts from reference TRBV29-1 and TRBJ2-5): SAVISQKPSRDICQRGTSLTIQCQVDSQVTMMFWYRQQPGQSLTLIATANQGSEATYESGFVIDKFPISRPNLTFSTLTVSNMSPEDSSIYLCSVTDSYQETQYFGPGTRLLVL.

The CDR3 bases are TGTGCCAGCAATCCCTCCCGGGGGGGAGGTGGAGAGACCCAGTACTTC. This gives the protein CASNPSRGGGGETQYF. The J gene is TRBJ2-5, the V gene TRBV28; TRBD2 matches 8 bases. V was pared by 7 bases and J by 4 bases, with 14 bases of the junction left unmatched. CDR3 size: 16 residues. The germline V gene has CDR1 MDHEN and CDR2 SYDVKM. Filled out from reference TRBV28 and TRBJ2-5, the complete variable domain reads DVKVTQSSRYLVKRTGEKVFLECVQDMDHENMFWYRQDPGLGLRLIYFSYDVKMKEKGDIPEGYSVSREKKERFSLILESASTNQTSMYLCASNPSRGGGGETQYFGPGTRLLVL.

The gene calls are TRBV7-2 and TRBJ1-1, with D tentatively TRBD1 (6 bases). This CDR3 region has 17 residues. Deletions cut 5 bases from V and 2 bases from J, with 21 bases between. The germline V gene has CDR1 SGHTA and CDR2 FQGNSA. CDR3 protein: CASSHRLWTASNTEAFF. The CDR3, as DNA: TGTGCCAGCAGCCACCGGTTATGGACAGCCAGTAACACTGAAGCTTTCTTT.

This sequence joins TRBV11-2 and TRBJ1-4, with D tentatively TRBD1 (6 bases). Per the germline V gene, CDR1 is SGHAT and CDR2 is FQNNGV. This CDR3 spans 16 amino acids. The V end lost 1 base, the J end lost 7 bases, and 16 bases lay between the germline ends. CDR3 sequence (DNA): TGTGCCAGCAGCTTAGGGGGAGGGGGGTTTGGTGAAAAACTGTTTTTT. It translates to CASSLGGGGFGEKLFF.

The J gene is TRBJ1-2, the V gene TRBV6-1; the D is unclear. Germline loops: CDR1 MNHNS, CDR2 SASEGT. V lost 5 bases and J lost 8, with 9 bases in between. The CDR3 has 11 amino acids. In DNA, the CDR3 is TGTGCCAGCAGTACTTATTGGGGCTACACCTTC. This translates into CASSTYWGYTF.

The chain uses TRBV11-3 and TRBJ2-5, with a tentative D call TRBD1 (6 bases). Germline CDR1 SGHNT, CDR2 YENEEA. The CDR3 contains 13 residues. V was pared by 4 bases and J by 4 bases, with 10 bases between. CDR3 DNA sequence: TGTGCCAGCAGCTGGGAACAGGGAGAGACCCAGTACTTC. This translates into CASSWEQGETQYF.

V gene TRBV5-1 combines with J gene TRBJ2-3; 8 bases match TRBD2. The ends lost 2 bases at V and 2 bases at J; junction bases unmatched: 7. This CDR3 region has 16 residues. CDR1 is SGHRS and CDR2 is YFSETQ in the germline V gene. Here the CDR3 reads CASSLIGSGDTDTQYF. In nucleotides, the CDR3 is TGCGCCAGCAGCTTAATCGGTAGCGGGGACACAGATACGCAGTATTTT.

V and J are TRBV6-4 and TRBJ1-2; no definite D call. Trimming removed 6 bases at V and 3 bases at J, with 17 bases between. The germline CDR1 and CDR2 sequences are MRHNA and SNTAGT. This CDR3 contains 15 residues. The CDR3 nucleotides read TGTGCCAGCAGGATCGACCGACAACGCGACTATGGCTACACCTTC. This codes for CASRIDRQRDYGYTF.

The chain recombines TRBV7-2 with TRBJ1-2; D ambiguous. Germline CDR1 SGHTA, CDR2 FQGNSA. V was clipped by 0 bases and J by 7 bases, with 12 bases between them. The CDR3 covers 14 residues. DNA of the CDR3: TGTGCCAGCAGCTTAGCAGGACTAGGCGGTGGCTACACCTTC. Protein: CASSLAGLGGGYTF.

A single count supports this clone. The V and J genes are TRBV5-1 and TRBJ2-5; D possibly corresponds to TRBD2 (5 bases). V lost 0 bases and J 2 bases, leaving 11 bases between the germline ends. Germline CDR1 reads SGHRS; CDR2 reads YFSETQ. The CDR3 contains 15 residues. For the CDR3, the DNA is TGCGCCAGCAGCTTGGGAGGAGGCCCTCAAGAGACCCAGTACTTC. Residues: CASSLGGGPQETQYF.

The count of this clone is one. The chain carries TRBV6-1 and TRBJ2-5, with D perhaps matching TRBD2 (5 bases). CDR1 MNHNS and CDR2 SASEGT come from the germline V gene. Deletions cut 10 bases from V and 4 bases from J, with 19 bases between. This CDR3 comprises 14 residues. CDR3 protein: CATQLAVGGETQYF. The CDR3 region has the DNA TGTGCCACGCAGTTGGCGGTAGGAGGAGAGACCCAGTACTTC.

This clone was seen once. This sequence joins TRBV7-9 and TRBJ2-7, with D perhaps matching TRBD2 (6 bases). CDR1 and CDR2 from the germline V gene are SEHNR and FQNEAQ (reference sequence). The CDR3 runs 16 residues. With 4 bases removed from V and 0 bases from J, the gap between germline ends came to 16 bases. The CDR3 region has the DNA TGTGCCAGCAGCTCCAAAGGAGGGGATAGCTCCTACGAGCAGTACTTC. This translates into CASSSKGGDSSYEQYF. Complete variable domain (other parts from reference TRBV7-9 and TRBJ2-7): DTGVSQNPRHKITKRGQNVTFRCDPISEHNRLYWYRQTLGQGPEFLTYFQNEAQLEKSRLLSDRFSAERPKGSFSTLEIQRTEQGDSAMYLCASSSKGGDSSYEQYFGPGTRLTVT.

This clone was detected only a few times. The chain employs TRBV5-1 and TRBJ2-7; 9 nucleotides line up with TRBD1. This CDR3 has 14 amino acids. Looked up from germline, CDR1 is SGHRS and CDR2 is YFSETQ. Trimming removed 4 bases from V and 6 bases from J; junction bases left unmatched: 8. The CDR3 sequence: CASSERTGDSEQYF. CDR3 DNA: TGCGCCAGCAGCGAAAGGACAGGGGACTCCGAGCAGTACTTC.

The chain is built from TRBV7-9 and TRBJ1-2; tentative D call: TRBD1 (6 bases). This CDR3 is 13 amino acids long. CDR1 is SEHNR and CDR2 is FQNEAQ in the germline V gene (reference sequence). V dropped 4 bases and J dropped 6 bases, with 12 bases sitting between them. CDR3 nucleotide sequence: TGTGCCAGCAGCTCGACACGGACAGATGGCTACACCTTC. Translated: CASSSTRTDGYTF.

This clone showed up just a few times. The chain links TRBV6-6 to TRBJ1-2, with 9 nucleotides matching TRBD1. Germline V gene data show CDR1 as MNHNY and CDR2 as SVGAGI (reference sequence). The length of the CDR3 is 12 residues. After removal of 10 bases from V and 4 bases from J, the junction contained 4 bases not matched to a gene. The CDR3 region has the DNA TGTGCCACCAAGGACAGGGGCTATGGCTACACCTTC. Protein: CATKDRGYGYTF.

In DNA, the CDR3 is TGCGCCAGCAGCTTGGGGGCTAGCGGGAGCCAAGAGACCCAGTACTTC. Translated: CASSLGASGSQETQYF. This sequence joins TRBV5-1 and TRBJ2-5; the match to TRBD2 covers 10 bases. The CDR3 is 16 residues long. CDR1 and CDR2 from the germline V gene are SGHRS and YFSETQ. J gave up 1 base and V 0 bases, and 3 bases lay outside the gene matches.

The V and J genes are TRBV5-1 and TRBJ2-3; D is possibly TRBD2 (5 bases). The CDR3 extends over 16 amino acids. Germline CDR1 and CDR2: SGHRS and YFSETQ. Trimming stripped 4 bases from V and 4 bases from J, with 19 bases between. The CDR3 spells CASSRTDPTRADTQYF. Written as DNA, the CDR3 is TGCGCCAGCAGCAGAACTGACCCAACGCGGGCAGATACGCAGTATTTT.